One sample yielded the 2 T cell receptor beta chains listed below, sequenced in a study of T cells in Graves' hyperthyroidism and ophthalmopathy. Regions amplified from RNA transcripts were the TCR beta CDR3 regions. TCR CDR3 regions were first amplified by RT-PCR with HTBI primers. TCRdb ran MiXCR on the multiplex PCR reads and lists one entry per CDR3 protein. The sample records fewer than 900,000 distinct CDR3 sequences, around 17% being singletons. The sample consisted of blood. The source of these receptors is a man aged 18-30 years with Graves' hyperthyroidism.

This clonotype was seen at least ten times. The chain employs TRBV7-3 and TRBJ2-1; D gene ambiguous. The CDR3 length is 13 residues. Trimming pared 4 bases from V and 6 bases from J, leaving 10 bases between. Germline CDR1 reads SGHTA; CDR2 reads FQGTGA. The CDR3 DNA reads as TGTGCCAGCAGCTCACCTTTCGGCAATGAGCAGTTCTTC. Residues: CASSSPFGNEQFF.

This clonotype was detected a few times. V is TRBV3-1 and J is TRBJ1-5, with D hard to call. There are 14 residues in the CDR3. The germline V gene has CDR1 LGHDT and CDR2 YNNKEL (reference sequence). Trimming took 3 bases from V and 2 from J, leaving 8 bases between them. CDR3 sequence: CASSHVGGNQPQHF. CDR3 bases: TGTGCCAGCAGCCATGTTGGGGGCAATCAGCCCCAGCATTTT.